The present entry profiles one T cell receptor (beta chain) with its context. Its antigen is still unknown. Repertoires were generated with immunoSEQ multiplex PCR, while TCRdb's copy carries only in-frame clones and drops some. The table has 45,000 to 60,000 clones, about 80% seen once; the top ten hold about 12%. The sample comes from a study of vaccination effects on CD4 cells after COVID-19. Background on the study: ViraFEST assay sequencing came after antigen-specific CD4+ T cells were expanded with viral peptide pools. Samples from a couple of convalescent patients were given 16 days and one week before vaccination. Study-wide results and caveats: There was marked clonal contraction among infection- and vaccine-induced clones late after vaccination. The post-vaccine spike-reactive clones of convalescents showed a predominance of new vaccine-induced clones.

Isolation of CD4+ T cells took place after around 10 days of culture. This clonotype was obtained from a human donor who had a prior SARS-CoV-2 infection. Source: CD4+ T cells from PBMCs cultured without peptide, taken before COVID-19 vaccination.

In DNA, the CDR3 is TGTGCTAGTGAACGGGACAGGGTCGGGGAGCTGTTTTTT. It encodes CASERDRVGELFF. The V gene is TRBV12-5, the J gene TRBJ2-2; TRBD1 matches 9 bases. CDR1 is LGHNT, CDR2 FRNRAP, per germline. The ends lost 7 bases at V and 7 bases at J; junction bases unmatched: 4. The CDR3 runs 13 residues.